The clone carrying this TCR beta chain has at least ten counts. This CDR3 has 12 amino acids. From germline, CDR1 is DFQATT and CDR2 SNEGSKA (reference sequence). V trimming: 5 bases; J trimming: 9 bases; junction bases outside the gene matches: 5. This specimen belongs to a study of T-cell reconstitution after alpha-beta-depleted transplantation in children. Unique molecular identifiers were incorporated when the TCRbeta library was constructed. TCRdb analysed the PCR reads with MiXCR anew, one entry per CDR3 protein. The sample yields about 640,000 distinct CDR3 sequences, 16% seen once. The chain links TRBV20-1 to TRBJ2-3; 10 bases align to TRBD1. The sample was PBMCs from the stem cell graft donor, taken from the stem cell graft. This TCR came from a human donor who donated a stem cell graft to a child with acute myeloid leukemia. The CDR3 loop reads CSAPRQGATQYF. The CDR3 DNA is TGCAGTGCTCCCCGACAGGGGGCAACGCAGTATTTT.